This T cell receptor beta chain was profiled in a study of blood T cell repertoires in COVID-19. Study details: Sites across the United States, Italy and Spain contributed samples from acute and convalescent COVID-19.

Per the study methods: Estimation of nucleated cell counts was performed using reference gene primer amplification. The assay was immunoSEQ multiplex PCR, and TCRdb's table has in-frame clones only and misses some. V and J calls and clone size come straight from that table; D and trimming were deduced from the DNA. This sample yields approximately 93,000 clones, of which about 86% are seen a single time; 2.1% belongs to the top ten. Sample: peripheral blood. This TCR came from a man aged 45-60 years with COVID-19, enrolled during active disease.

CDR3 sequence reads: CASRAGQGQWYEQFF. The CDR3 nucleotides are TGTGCCAGCAGAGCAGGACAGGGCCAATGGTATGAGCAGTTCTTC. The rearrangement links TRBV28 to TRBJ2-1; 8 bases line up with TRBD1. V dropped 6 bases and J dropped 8; count of bases not matched to a gene: 12. The CDR3 sequence is 15 residues long. Germline values: CDR1 MDHEN, CDR2 SYDVKM.